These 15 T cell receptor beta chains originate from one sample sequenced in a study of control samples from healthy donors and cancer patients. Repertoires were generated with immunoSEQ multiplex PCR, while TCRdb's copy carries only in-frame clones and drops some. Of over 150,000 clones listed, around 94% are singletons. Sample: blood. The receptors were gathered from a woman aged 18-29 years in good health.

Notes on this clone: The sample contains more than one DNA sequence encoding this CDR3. CDR3 coding DNA: TGTGCCAGCCAGAAAAGACAGGCACACACCTACGAGCAGTACTTC. It translates to CASQKRQAHTYEQYF. The chain recombines TRBV11-3 with TRBJ2-7; D may be TRBD1 (6 bases). Germline lookup yields CDR1 SGHNT and CDR2 YENEEA. This CDR3 contains 15 residues. The germline V and J ends were trimmed by 8 bases and 2 bases, with 19 bases remaining between them.

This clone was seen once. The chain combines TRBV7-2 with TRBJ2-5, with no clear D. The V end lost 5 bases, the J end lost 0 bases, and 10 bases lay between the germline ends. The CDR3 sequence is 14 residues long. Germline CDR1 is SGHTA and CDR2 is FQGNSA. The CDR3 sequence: CASSRRSYQETQYF. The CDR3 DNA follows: TGTGCCAGCAGCAGGCGGAGTTACCAAGAGACCCAGTACTTC.

The CDR3 sequence is CASSLRLAGEGNGELFF. The CDR3 coding sequence is TGTGCCAGCAGCTTAAGACTAGCGGGGGAAGGGAACGGGGAGCTGTTTTTT. This rearrangement joins TRBV7-2 to TRBJ2-2, with 12 nucleotides matching TRBD2. Trimming cost V 2 bases and J 7 bases; bases outside gene matches: 8. This CDR3 comprises 17 residues. Germline values: CDR1 SGHTA, CDR2 FQGNSA.

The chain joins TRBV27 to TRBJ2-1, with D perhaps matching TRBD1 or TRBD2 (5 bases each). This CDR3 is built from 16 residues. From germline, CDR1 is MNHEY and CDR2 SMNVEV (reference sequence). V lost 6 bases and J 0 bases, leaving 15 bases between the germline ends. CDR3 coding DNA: TGTGCCAGCAGGGGGGTAGGGCCCAGCTCCTACAATGAGCAGTTCTTC. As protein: CASRGVGPSSYNEQFF.

The CDR3 DNA reads as TGTGCCAGCAGCTTACAGCGGGGAAGCGATACGCAGTATTTT. As protein: CASSLQRGSDTQYF. The chain is built from TRBV11-3 and TRBJ2-3, with 7 bases identical to TRBD2. Germline V lookup: CDR1 SGHNT, CDR2 YENEEA. Trimming at V came to 2 bases and at J to 6 bases, leaving 5 bases not matched to a gene. CDR3 length equals 14 residues. Full variable domain (rest looked up from reference TRBV11-3 and TRBJ2-3): EAGVVQSPRYKIIEKKQPVAFWCNPISGHNTLYWYLQNLGQGPELLIRYENEEAVDDSQLPKDRFSAERLKGVDSTLKIQPAELGDSAVYLCASSLQRGSDTQYFGPGTRLTVL.

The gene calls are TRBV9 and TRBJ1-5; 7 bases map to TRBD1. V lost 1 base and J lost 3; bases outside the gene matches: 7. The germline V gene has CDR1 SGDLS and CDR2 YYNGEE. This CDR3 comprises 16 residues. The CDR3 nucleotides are TGTGCCAGCAGCGTATCGGGGGACAGACACAATCAGCCCCAGCATTTT. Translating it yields CASSVSGDRHNQPQHF.

The CDR3, as DNA: TGTGCCAGCAGTTTGGGGACAAGGGGGACCCAGTACTTC. Protein product: CASSLGTRGTQYF. The rearrangement uses TRBV12-3 or TRBV12-4 and TRBJ2-5; D perhaps matches TRBD1 (6 bases). The CDR3 covers 13 residues. V was cut by 3 bases and J by 7 bases, with 12 bases left in between.

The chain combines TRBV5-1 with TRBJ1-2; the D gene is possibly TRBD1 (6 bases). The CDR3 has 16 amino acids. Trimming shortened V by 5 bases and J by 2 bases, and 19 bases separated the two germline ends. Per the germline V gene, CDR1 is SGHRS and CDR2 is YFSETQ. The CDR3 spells CASRPLNRVENYGYTF. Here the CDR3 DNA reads TGCGCCAGCAGGCCTTTAAACAGGGTAGAAAACTATGGCTACACCTTC. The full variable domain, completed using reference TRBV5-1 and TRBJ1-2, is KAGVTQTPRYLIKTRGQQVTLSCSPISGHRSVSWYQQTPGQGLQFLFEYFSETQRNKGNFPGRFSGRQFSNSRSEMNVSTLELGDSALYLCASRPLNRVENYGYTFGSGTRLTVV.

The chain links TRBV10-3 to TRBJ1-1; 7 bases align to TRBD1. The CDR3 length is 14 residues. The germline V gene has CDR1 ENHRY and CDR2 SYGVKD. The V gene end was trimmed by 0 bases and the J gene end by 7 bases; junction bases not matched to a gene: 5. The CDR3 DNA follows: TGTGCCATCAGTGAGTCAAGGGGGCAAGATGAAGCTTTCTTT. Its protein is CAISESRGQDEAFF.

The CDR3 DNA sequence: TGCAGTGTGTGGAGGGGCTACGAGCAGTACTTC. This encodes CSVWRGYEQYF. The J gene is TRBJ2-7, the V gene TRBV20-1; weak D call: TRBD2 (6 bases). V gave up 7 bases and J gave up 3 bases, with 10 bases separating them. The V gene's germline CDR1 is DFQATT and CDR2 SNEGSKA (reference sequence). The CDR3 has 11 residues.

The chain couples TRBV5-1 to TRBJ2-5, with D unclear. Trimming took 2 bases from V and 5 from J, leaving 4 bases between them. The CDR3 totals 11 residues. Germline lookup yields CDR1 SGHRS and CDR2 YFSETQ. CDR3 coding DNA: TGCGCCAGCAGCTTTTCGGAGACCCAGTACTTC. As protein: CASSFSETQYF.

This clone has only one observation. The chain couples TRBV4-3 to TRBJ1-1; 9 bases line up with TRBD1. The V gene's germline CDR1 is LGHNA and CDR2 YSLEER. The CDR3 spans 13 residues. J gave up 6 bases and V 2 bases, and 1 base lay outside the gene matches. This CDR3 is CASSQYRGPEAFF. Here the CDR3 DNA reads TGCGCCAGCAGCCAATACAGGGGGCCTGAAGCTTTCTTT.

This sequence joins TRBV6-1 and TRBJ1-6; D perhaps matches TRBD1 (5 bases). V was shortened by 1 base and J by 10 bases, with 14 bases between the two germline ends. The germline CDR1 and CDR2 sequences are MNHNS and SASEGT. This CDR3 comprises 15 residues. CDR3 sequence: CASSEGPGLNSPLHF. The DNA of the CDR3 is TGTGCCAGCAGTGAAGGTCCAGGGCTCAACTCACCCCTCCACTTT.

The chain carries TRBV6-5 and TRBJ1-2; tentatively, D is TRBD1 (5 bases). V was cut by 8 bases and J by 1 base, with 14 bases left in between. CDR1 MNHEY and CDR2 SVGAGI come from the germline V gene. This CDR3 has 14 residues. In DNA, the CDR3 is TGTGCCAGCCGCCCCCCGGGGGGTAACTATGGCTACACCTTC. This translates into CASRPPGGNYGYTF.

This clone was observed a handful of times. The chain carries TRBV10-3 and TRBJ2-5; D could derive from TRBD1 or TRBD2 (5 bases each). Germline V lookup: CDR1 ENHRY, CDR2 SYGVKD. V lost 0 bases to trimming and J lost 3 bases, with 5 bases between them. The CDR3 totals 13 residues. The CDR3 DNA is TGTGCCATCAGTGAGTCGGGGGAAGAGACCCAGTACTTC. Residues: CAISESGEETQYF.